The next 5 T cell receptor beta chains were all read from a single sample in a study of blood T cell repertoires in COVID-19. Using immunoSEQ multiplex PCR, the repertoire was profiled, and TCRdb retains in-frame clones only, with some absent. The repertoire has about 270,000 clones, about 76% of them found once; the top ten carry around 2.9%. Sequenced material: peripheral blood. The source is a woman in her fifties or sixties with active or convalescent COVID-19.

The chain is built from TRBV27 and TRBJ2-1; D remains ambiguous. CDR1 is MNHEY and CDR2 is SMNVEV in the germline V gene (reference sequence). The CDR3 is 13 amino acids. Trimming took 4 bases from V and 3 from J, leaving 7 bases between them. In DNA, the CDR3 is TGTGCCAGCAGTTCCTCCCTCTACAATGAGCAGTTCTTC. Its protein is CASSSSLYNEQFF.

The chain carries TRBV4-1 and TRBJ1-3; a weak D match, TRBD1 (6 bases). The CDR3 consists of 15 residues. The V gene's germline CDR1 is MGHRA and CDR2 YSYEKL. Trimming took off 4 bases at V and 2 bases at J, with 12 bases between the two ends. The CDR3 nucleotides are TGCGCCAGCAGCCGCGTCGCAGGGGCTGGAAACACCATATATTTT. As protein: CASSRVAGAGNTIYF.

The rearrangement uses TRBV7-2 and TRBJ1-4; D might be TRBD1 (5 bases). V was trimmed by 0 bases and J by 0 bases, leaving 20 bases between them. CDR1 is SGHTA, CDR2 FQGNSA, per germline. The CDR3 is made up of 20 amino acids. CDR3 sequence: CASSLAPRRSRVSTNEKLFF. The DNA for the CDR3 is TGTGCCAGCAGCTTAGCCCCCCGTCGGTCCAGGGTGTCAACTAATGAAAAACTGTTTTTT.

The V call is TRBV7-3, the J call TRBJ1-1, with D perhaps TRBD1 (5 bases). The CDR3 has 16 amino acids. Germline V gene data show CDR1 as SGHTA and CDR2 as FQGTGA. Trimming removed 0 bases at V and 4 bases at J, with 15 bases between. CDR3 region: CASSLTGRGLGTEAFF. In DNA, the CDR3 is TGTGCCAGCAGCTTAACGGGGCGGGGCCTGGGCACTGAAGCTTTCTTT.

This clone was counted a single time. The gene calls are TRBV10-3 and TRBJ2-6; 14 bases are a match to TRBD2. V lost 4 bases to trimming and J lost 0 bases; unmatched junction nucleotides: 8. Germline-derived CDR1 and CDR2 are ENHRY and SYGVKD. CDR3 length equals 20 residues. DNA for the CDR3: TGTGCCATCAGTGCCCGACTAGCGGGGGGGTCTTTCTCTGGGGCCAACGTCCTGACTTTC. This sequence encodes CAISARLAGGSFSGANVLTF.